The source of this T cell receptor (beta chain) is a study of PD-1 blockade in classical Hodgkin lymphoma. Study context: Patients were dosed intravenously with nivolumab at 3 mg/kg every 2 weeks.

Whole-study results and caveats: No one has yet defined what causes the repertoire differences, which may be disease activity or prior therapy.

With no exception, relapse followed autologous stem cell transplantation in all patients, and brentuximab vedotin exposure varied. Trimming took 4 bases from V and 0 from J; bases not matched to a gene: 7. Germline V gene lookup returns CDR1 LGHNA and CDR2 YNFKEQ. The CDR3 runs to 16 residues. Libraries were prepared by immunoSEQ multiplex PCR; TCRdb keeps only in-frame clonotypes and omits some of them. This table holds roughly 150,000 clones, around 84% found once. This clone showed up just a few times. The antigen remains unidentified. The chain employs TRBV4-2 and TRBJ1-2; 8 bases map to TRBD1. This clonotype originated in a human donor with classical Hodgkin lymphoma. Sequencing was performed on peripheral blood mononuclear cells (PBMCs), taken before the second cycle of nivolumab. The CDR3 spells CASSLGTGGANYGYTF. In DNA form, the CDR3 reads TGTGCCAGCAGCCTGGGGACAGGAGGAGCTAACTATGGCTACACCTTC.